This TCR beta chain was recorded in a study of blood T cell repertoires in COVID-19. TCRdb's copy holds only in-frame clones and misses some; the assay was immunoSEQ multiplex PCR. The sample records about 43,000 clones, roughly 90% being singletons. Deletions cut 0 bases from V and 2 bases from J, with 7 bases between. Germline CDR1 and CDR2: SGHVS and FQNEAQ. There are 14 residues in the CDR3. This TCR came from a man in his 60s with active COVID-19. The chain recombines TRBV7-8 with TRBJ2-5; D call uncertain. Material for sequencing was peripheral blood. The chain's CDR3 is CASSLAQAQETQYF. CDR3 DNA sequence: TGTGCCAGCAGCTTAGCGCAGGCGCAAGAGACCCAGTACTTC. Full variable domain (rest looked up from reference TRBV7-8 and TRBJ2-5): GAGVSQSPRYKVAKRGQDVALRCDPISGHVSLFWYQQALGQGPEFLTYFQNEAQLDKSGLPSDRFFAERPEGSVSTLKIQRTQQEDSAVYLCASSLAQAQETQYFGPGTRLLVL.